The source of this T cell receptor (beta chain) is a study of neurological immune-mediated disorders. This clonotype has ten or more counts. Its antigen remains unidentified. Findings and limits, study-wide: Levels of TCR clonal expansion peaked in HTLV-1-associated myelopathy and reached their lowest in multiple sclerosis, under those of healthy controls.

Synthesis of cDNA was carried out by template-switch 5'RACE. The reaction used 10-nucleotide random UMIs. TCRdb re-called the 5' RACE reads through MiXCR, storing one row per CDR3 protein. The sample records 55,000 to 70,000 distinct CDR3 sequences, approximately 11% being singletons. This CDR3 is built from 13 residues. Trimming took 7 bases from V and 7 from J; bases not matched to a gene: 11. CDR1 and CDR2 (germline): DFQATT, SNEGSKA (reference sequence). The time point denotes: longitudinal time-point 1 (baseline). The chain is built from TRBV20-1 and TRBJ1-1; TRBD1 aligns across 8 bases. What was sequenced was PBMCs. This receptor was taken from a male donor with HTLV-1-associated myelopathy (HAM/TSP). CDR3 coding DNA: TGCAGTGTTACTCCAGGGGGCTGGGGTGAAGCTTTCTTT. This translates into CSVTPGGWGEAFF.